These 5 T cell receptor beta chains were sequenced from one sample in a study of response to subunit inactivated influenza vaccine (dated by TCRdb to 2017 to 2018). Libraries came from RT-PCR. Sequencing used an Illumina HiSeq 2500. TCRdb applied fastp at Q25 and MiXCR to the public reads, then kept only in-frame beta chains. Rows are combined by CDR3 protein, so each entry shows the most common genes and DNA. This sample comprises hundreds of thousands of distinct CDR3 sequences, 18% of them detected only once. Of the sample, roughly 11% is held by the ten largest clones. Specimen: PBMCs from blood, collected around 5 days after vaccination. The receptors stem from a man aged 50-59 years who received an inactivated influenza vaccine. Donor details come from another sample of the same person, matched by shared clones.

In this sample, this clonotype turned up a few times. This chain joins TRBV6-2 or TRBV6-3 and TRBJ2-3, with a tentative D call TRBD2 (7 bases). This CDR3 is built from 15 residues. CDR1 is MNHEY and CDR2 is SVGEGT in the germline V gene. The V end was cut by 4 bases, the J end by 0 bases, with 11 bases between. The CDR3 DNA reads TGTGCCAGCAGTTGGGGGGGCCTTAGCACAGATACGCAGTATTTT. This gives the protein CASSWGGLSTDTQYF.

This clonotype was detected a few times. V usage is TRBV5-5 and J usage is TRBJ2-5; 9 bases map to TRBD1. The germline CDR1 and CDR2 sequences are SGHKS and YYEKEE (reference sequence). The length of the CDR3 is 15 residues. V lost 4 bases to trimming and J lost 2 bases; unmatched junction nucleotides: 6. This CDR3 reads CASSINRGPQETQYF. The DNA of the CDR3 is TGTGCCAGCAGCATCAACAGGGGGCCACAAGAGACCCAGTACTTC. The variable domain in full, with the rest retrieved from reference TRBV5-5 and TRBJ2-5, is DAGVTQSPTHLIKTRGQQVTLRCSPISGHKSVSWYQQVLGQGPQFIFQYYEKEERGRGNFPDRFSARQFPNYSSELNVNALLLGDSALYLCASSINRGPQETQYFGPGTRLLVL.

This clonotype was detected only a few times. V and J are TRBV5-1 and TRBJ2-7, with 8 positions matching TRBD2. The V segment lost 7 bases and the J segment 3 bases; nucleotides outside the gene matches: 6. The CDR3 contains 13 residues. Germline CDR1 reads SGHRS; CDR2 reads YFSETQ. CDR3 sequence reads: CASGAGVHYEQYF. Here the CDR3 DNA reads TGCGCCAGCGGAGCGGGAGTTCACTACGAGCAGTACTTC.

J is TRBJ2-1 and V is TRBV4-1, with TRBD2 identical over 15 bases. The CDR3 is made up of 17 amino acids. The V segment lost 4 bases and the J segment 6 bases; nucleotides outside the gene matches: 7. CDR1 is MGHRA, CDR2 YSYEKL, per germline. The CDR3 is CASSRGLAGGPFNEQFF. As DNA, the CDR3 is TGCGCCAGCAGCCGAGGACTAGCGGGAGGGCCGTTCAATGAGCAGTTCTTC.

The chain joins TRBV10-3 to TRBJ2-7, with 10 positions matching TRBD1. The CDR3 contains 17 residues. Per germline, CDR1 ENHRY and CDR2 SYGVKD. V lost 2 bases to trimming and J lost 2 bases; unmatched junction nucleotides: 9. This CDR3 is CAISEVGQGYTAYEQYF. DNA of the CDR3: TGTGCCATCAGTGAGGTGGGACAGGGGTATACCGCCTACGAGCAGTACTTC.